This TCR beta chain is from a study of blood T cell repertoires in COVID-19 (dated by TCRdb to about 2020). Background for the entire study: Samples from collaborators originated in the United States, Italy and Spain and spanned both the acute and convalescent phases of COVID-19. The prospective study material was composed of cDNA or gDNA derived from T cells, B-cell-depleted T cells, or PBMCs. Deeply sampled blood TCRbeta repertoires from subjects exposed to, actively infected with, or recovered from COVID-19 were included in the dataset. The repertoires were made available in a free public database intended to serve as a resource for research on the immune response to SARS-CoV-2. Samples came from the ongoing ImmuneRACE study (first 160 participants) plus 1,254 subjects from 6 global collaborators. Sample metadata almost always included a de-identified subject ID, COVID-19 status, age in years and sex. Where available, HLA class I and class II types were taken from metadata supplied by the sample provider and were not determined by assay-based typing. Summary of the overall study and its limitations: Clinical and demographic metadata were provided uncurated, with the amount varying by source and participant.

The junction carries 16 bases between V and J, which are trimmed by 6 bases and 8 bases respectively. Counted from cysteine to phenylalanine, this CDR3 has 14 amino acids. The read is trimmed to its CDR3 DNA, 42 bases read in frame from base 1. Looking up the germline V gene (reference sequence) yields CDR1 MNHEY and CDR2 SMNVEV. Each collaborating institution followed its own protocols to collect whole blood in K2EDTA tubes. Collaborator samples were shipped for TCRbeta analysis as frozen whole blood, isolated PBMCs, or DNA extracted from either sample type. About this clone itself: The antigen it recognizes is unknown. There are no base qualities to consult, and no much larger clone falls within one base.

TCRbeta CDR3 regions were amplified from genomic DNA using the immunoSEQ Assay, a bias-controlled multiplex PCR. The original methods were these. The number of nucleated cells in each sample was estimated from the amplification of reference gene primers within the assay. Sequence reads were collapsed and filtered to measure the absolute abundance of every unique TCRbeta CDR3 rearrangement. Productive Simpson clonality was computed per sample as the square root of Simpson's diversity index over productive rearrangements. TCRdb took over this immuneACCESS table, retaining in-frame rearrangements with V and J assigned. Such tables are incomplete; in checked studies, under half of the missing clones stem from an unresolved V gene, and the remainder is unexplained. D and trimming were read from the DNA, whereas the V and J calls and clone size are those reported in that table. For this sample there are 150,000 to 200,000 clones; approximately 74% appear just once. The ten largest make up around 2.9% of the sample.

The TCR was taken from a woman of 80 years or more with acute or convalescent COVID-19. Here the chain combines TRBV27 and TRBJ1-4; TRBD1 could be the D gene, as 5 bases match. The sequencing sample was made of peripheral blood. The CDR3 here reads CASRTGTGGEKLFF. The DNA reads TGTGCCAGCAGGACCGGGACCGGGGGAGAAAAACTGTTTTTT. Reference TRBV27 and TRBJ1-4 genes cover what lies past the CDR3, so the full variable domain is EAQVTQNPRYLITVTGKKLTVTCSQNMNHEYMSWYRQDPGLGLRQIYYSMNVEVTDKGDVPEGYKVSRKEKRNFPLILESPSPNQTSLYFCASRTGTGGEKLFFGSGTQLSVL.